The present TCR beta chain was sequenced within a study of blood T cell repertoires in COVID-19. For the study at large: Samples came from the United States, Italy and Spain, spanning acute and convalescent COVID-19. Sources were T cells, B-cell-depleted T cells, or PBMCs; the material itself was cDNA or gDNA.

The CDR3 extends over 15 amino acids. V lost 4 bases, J lost 4 bases, and 13 bases lay in between. Germline V CDR1 and CDR2: LNHDA, SQIVND (reference sequence). Seattle's enrolled individuals joined amid active infection and were then monitored longitudinally. Per the authors' pipeline: Amplified reference gene primers provided the basis for estimating nucleated cell counts. Sequencing was performed with immunoSEQ multiplex PCR; in TCRdb, only in-frame clones are kept and a portion is missing. V and J calls and clone size are given by that table; D and trimming were obtained from the DNA. Of about 50,000 clones in the sample, around 81% are singletons; the top ten hold about 27%. This clone was observed a single time.

This receptor was obtained from a woman at least 80 years old with COVID-19, enrolled during active disease. Input material: peripheral blood. The gene calls are TRBV19 and TRBJ1-4, with TRBD1 as a possible D gene (5 bases). CDR3 region: CASSTPGRVNEKLFF. The DNA for the CDR3 is TGTGCCAGTAGTACCCCCGGCAGGGTTAATGAAAAACTGTTTTTT. The variable domain in full, with the rest retrieved from reference TRBV19 and TRBJ1-4, is DGGITQSPKYLFRKEGQNVTLSCEQNLNHDAMYWYRQDPGQGLRLIYYSQIVNDFQKGDIAEGYSVSREKKESFPLTVTSAQKNPTAFYLCASSTPGRVNEKLFFGSGTQLSVL.